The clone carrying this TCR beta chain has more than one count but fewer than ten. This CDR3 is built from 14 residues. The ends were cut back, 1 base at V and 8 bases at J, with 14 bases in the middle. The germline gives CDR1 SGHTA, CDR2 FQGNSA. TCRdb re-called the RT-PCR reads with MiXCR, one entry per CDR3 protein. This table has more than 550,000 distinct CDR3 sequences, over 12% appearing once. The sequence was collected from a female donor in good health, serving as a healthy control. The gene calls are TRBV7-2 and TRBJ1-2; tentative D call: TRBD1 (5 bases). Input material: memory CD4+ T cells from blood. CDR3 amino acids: CASSLGQTPGGYTF. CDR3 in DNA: TGTGCCAGCAGCTTAGGACAGACCCCGGGAGGCTACACCTTC.